This is a list of T cell receptor beta chains from one sample in a study of beta chain features in type 1 diabetes. The assay was immunoSEQ multiplex PCR, and TCRdb's table has in-frame clones only and misses some. This sample has some 330,000 clones, with 9.5% to 11% found just once. The sample consisted of naive CD4+ T cells from blood. The receptors originated from a woman in her twenties or thirties in good health. Each CDR3 is given with its conserved first and last residue. D genes are given only for firm matches. Only part of the rows carry a size: once, few, many, or a class if the clone is expanded.

clone size	V gene	D gene	J gene	CDR3 protein	CDR3 DNA
NA	TRBV5-1	TRBD2	TRBJ2-1	CASSLGLAGIYNEQFF	TGCGCCAGCAGCCTGGGACTAGCGGGGATCTACAATGAGCAGTTCTTC
NA	TRBV5-1	NA	TRBJ1-2	CASSFEGAYGYTF	TGCGCCAGCAGCTTCGAGGGAGCCTATGGCTACACCTTC
few	TRBV18	NA	TRBJ2-7	CASSPRTLSTYEQYF	TGTGCCAGCTCACCTCGGACTCTCTCTACCTACGAGCAGTACTTC
few	TRBV9	TRBD1	TRBJ1-2	CASSGQGLIYGYTF	TGTGCCAGCAGCGGACAGGGGCTCATCTATGGCTACACCTTC
few	TRBV2	NA	TRBJ2-5	CASSESHLAVQETQYF	TGTGCCAGCAGTGAATCTCATCTGGCGGTCCAAGAGACCCAGTACTTC
NA	TRBV19	TRBD2	TRBJ2-5	CASSPLAGAGETQYF	TGTGCCAGTAGTCCCCTAGCGGGAGCGGGAGAGACCCAGTACTTC
few	TRBV29-1	TRBD1	TRBJ1-1	CSGGTGGAFF	TGCAGCGGAGGGACAGGGGGAGCTTTCTTT
few	TRBV29-1	NA	TRBJ1-2	CSVALGGWSGYTF	TGCAGCGTTGCCCTCGGGGGTTGGTCTGGCTACACCTTC
few	TRBV5-1	NA	TRBJ2-1	CASSLEPTSGHNEQFF	TGCGCCAGCAGCTTGGAACCAACCTCAGGGCACAATGAGCAGTTCTTC
NA	TRBV7-2	NA	TRBJ2-7	CASSFARSDEQYF	TGTGCCAGCAGCTTCGCCAGGTCTGACGAGCAGTACTTC
few	TRBV7-2	NA	TRBJ2-1	CASSPRSYSEQFF	TGTGCCAGCAGCCCCCGGTCCTACTCTGAGCAGTTCTTC
NA	TRBV19	NA	TRBJ2-3	CASSQLRTDTQYF	TGTGCCAGTAGCCAACTACGGACAGATACGCAGTATTTT
NA	TRBV15	NA	TRBJ2-5	CATSRDSGTQYF	TGTGCCACCAGCAGAGATTCGGGAACCCAGTACTTC
NA	TRBV7-9	TRBD2	TRBJ2-5	CASSLAILREGQETQYF	TGTGCCAGCAGCTTAGCTATTCTGCGGGAGGGCCAGGAGACCCAGTACTTC
few	TRBV7-2	TRBD2	TRBJ2-3	CASSFLTGLGADTQYF	TGTGCCAGCAGCTTCTTGACGGGACTAGGGGCGGATACGCAGTATTTT